Listed here is a single T cell receptor (beta chain). The sample is drawn from a study of blood T cell repertoires in COVID-19. Study details: Acute and convalescent COVID-19 specimens originated in the United States, Italy and Spain.

As handled by the study authors: For nucleated cells, counts were estimated from reference gene primer amplification. Some clones are missing from TCRdb's copy, which holds only in-frame ones; the method was immunoSEQ multiplex PCR. V, J and clone size were drawn from that table, and D and trimming were deduced from the DNA. The sample lists fewer than 200,000 clones, around four fifths occurring once. The V gene's germline CDR1 is ENHRY and CDR2 SYGVKD. Unmatched junction bases numbered 6, after V lost 2 bases and J lost 7 bases. CDR3 length: 15 amino acids. The rearrangement joins TRBV10-3 to TRBJ2-2; TRBD1 aligns across 8 bases. Source material: peripheral blood. The source of this sequence is a woman in her seventies who had recovered from COVID-19. The CDR3 loop reads CAISEAQGAGGELFF. CDR3 in DNA: TGTGCCATCAGTGAGGCGCAGGGGGCTGGCGGGGAGCTGTTTTTT.